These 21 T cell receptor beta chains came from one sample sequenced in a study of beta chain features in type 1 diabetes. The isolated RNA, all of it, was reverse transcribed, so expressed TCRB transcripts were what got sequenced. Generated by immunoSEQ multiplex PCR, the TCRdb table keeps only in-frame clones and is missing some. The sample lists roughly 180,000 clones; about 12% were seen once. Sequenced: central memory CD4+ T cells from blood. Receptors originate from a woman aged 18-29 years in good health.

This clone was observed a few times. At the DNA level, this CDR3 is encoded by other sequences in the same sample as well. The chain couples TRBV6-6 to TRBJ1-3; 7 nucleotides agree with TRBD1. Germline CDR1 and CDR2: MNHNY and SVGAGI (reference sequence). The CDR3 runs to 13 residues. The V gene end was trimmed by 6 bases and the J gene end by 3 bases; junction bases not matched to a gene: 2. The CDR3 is CASRRDSGNTIYF. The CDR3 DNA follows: TGTGCCAGCAGGCGGGACAGTGGAAACACCATATATTTT.

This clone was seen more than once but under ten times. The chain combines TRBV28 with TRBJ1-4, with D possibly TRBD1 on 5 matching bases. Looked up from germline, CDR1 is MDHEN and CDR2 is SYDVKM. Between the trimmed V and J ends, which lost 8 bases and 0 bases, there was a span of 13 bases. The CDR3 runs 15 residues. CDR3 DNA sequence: TGTGCCAGCCTATACGCGGGGGCAACTAATGAAAAACTGTTTTTT. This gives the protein CASLYAGATNEKLFF.

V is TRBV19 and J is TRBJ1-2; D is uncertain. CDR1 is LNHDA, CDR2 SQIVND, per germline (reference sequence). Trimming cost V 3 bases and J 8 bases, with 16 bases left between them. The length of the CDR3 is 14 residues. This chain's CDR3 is CASSILGQAGGYTF. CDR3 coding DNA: TGTGCCAGTAGTATCCTCGGGCAGGCGGGCGGCTACACCTTC.

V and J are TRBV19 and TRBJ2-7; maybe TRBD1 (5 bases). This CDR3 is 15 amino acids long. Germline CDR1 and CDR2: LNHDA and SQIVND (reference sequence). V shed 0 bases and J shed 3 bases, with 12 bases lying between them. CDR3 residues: CASSIDPSQGYEQYF. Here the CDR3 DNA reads TGTGCCAGTAGTATAGATCCTTCCCAGGGCTACGAGCAGTACTTC.

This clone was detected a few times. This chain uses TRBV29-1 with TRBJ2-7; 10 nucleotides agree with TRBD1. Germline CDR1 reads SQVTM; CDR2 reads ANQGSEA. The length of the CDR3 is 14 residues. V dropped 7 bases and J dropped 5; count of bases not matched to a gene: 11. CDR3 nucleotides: TGCAGCGCCACAATGGGACAGGGGTTTGACGAGCAGTACTTC. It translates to CSATMGQGFDEQYF.

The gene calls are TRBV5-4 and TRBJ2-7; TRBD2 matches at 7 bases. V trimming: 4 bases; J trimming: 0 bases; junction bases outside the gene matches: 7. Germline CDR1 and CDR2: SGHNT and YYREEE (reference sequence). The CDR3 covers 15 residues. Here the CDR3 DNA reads TGTGCCAGCAGCCCCCGTAGCGGGTCCTCCTACGAGCAGTACTTC. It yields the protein CASSPRSGSSYEQYF. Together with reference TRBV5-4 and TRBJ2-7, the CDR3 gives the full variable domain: ETGVTQSPTHLIKTRGQQVTLRCSSQSGHNTVSWYQQALGQGPQFIFQYYREEENGRGNFPPRFSGLQFPNYSSELNVNALELDDSALYLCASSPRSGSSYEQYFGPGTRLTVT.

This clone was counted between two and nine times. CDR3 nucleotide sequence: TGTGCCAGCAGCTTAGGACTAGAGCAAGAGACCCAGTACTTC. Amino acids: CASSLGLEQETQYF. V gene TRBV7-2 combines with J gene TRBJ2-5, with a weak D call TRBD2 (6 bases). Per the germline V gene, CDR1 is SGHTA and CDR2 is FQGNSA. CDR3 size: 14 residues. The germline V and J ends were trimmed by 1 base and 2 bases, with 8 bases remaining between them. Full variable domain (rest looked up from reference TRBV7-2 and TRBJ2-5): GAGVSQSPSNKVTEKGKDVELRCDPISGHTALYWYRQSLGQGLEFLIYFQGNSAPDKSGLPSDRFSAERTGGSVSTLTIQRTQQEDSAVYLCASSLGLEQETQYFGPGTRLLVL.

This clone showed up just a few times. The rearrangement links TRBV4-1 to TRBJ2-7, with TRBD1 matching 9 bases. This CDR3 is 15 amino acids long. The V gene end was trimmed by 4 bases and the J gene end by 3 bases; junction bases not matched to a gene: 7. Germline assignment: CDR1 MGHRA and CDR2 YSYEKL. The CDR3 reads CASSPPGQGDYEQYF. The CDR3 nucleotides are TGCGCCAGCAGCCCACCGGGACAGGGTGACTACGAGCAGTACTTC.

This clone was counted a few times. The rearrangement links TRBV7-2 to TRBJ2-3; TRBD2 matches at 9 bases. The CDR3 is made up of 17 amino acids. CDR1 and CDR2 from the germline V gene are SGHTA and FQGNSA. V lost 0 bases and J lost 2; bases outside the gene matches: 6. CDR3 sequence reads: CASSLALLAGPTDTQYF. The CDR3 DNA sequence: TGTGCCAGCAGCTTAGCGTTGCTAGCGGGACCCACAGATACGCAGTATTTT.

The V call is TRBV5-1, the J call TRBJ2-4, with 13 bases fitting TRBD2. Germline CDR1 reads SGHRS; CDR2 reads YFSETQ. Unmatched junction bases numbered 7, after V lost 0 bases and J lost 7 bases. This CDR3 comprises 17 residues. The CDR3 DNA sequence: TGCGCCAGCAGCTTGGTGGCTGGGACTAGCGGGATCAACATTCAGTACTTC. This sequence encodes CASSLVAGTSGINIQYF.

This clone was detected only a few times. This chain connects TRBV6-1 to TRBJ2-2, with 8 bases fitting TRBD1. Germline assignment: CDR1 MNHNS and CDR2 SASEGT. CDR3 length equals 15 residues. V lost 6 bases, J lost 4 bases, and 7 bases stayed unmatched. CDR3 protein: CASRPGQGFTGELFF. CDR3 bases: TGTGCCAGCAGACCCGGACAGGGTTTCACCGGGGAGCTGTTTTTT.

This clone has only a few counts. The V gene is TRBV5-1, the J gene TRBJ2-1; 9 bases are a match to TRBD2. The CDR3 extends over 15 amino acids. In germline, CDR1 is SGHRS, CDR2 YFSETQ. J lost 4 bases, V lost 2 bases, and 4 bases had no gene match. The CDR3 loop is CASSLIAGAYNEQFF. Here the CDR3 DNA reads TGCGCCAGCAGCTTAATAGCGGGAGCGTACAATGAGCAGTTCTTC.

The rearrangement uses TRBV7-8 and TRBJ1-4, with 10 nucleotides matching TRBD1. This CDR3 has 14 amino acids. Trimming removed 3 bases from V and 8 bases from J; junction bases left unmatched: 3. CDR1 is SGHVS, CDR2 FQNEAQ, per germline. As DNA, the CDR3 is TGTGCCAGCAGCTTCGGACAGGGGGGAGAAAAACTGTTTTTT. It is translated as CASSFGQGGEKLFF.

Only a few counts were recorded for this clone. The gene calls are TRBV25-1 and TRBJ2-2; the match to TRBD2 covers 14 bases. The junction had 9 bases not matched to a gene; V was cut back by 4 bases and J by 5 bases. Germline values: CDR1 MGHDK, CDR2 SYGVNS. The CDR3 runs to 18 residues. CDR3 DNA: TGTGCCAGCAGTGCTGTACCGGGACTAGCGGGAGAGACCGGGGAGCTGTTTTTT. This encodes CASSAVPGLAGETGELFF.

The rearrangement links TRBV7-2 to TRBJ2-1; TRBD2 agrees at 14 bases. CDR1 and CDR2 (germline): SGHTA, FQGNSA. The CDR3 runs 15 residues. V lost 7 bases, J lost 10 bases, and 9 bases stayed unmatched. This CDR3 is CASNPGLAGAREQFF. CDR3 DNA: TGTGCCAGCAACCCGGGACTAGCGGGGGCCAGGGAGCAGTTCTTC.

This CDR3 is CAWSMSVAGDNEQFF. CDR3 DNA sequence: TGTGCCTGGAGTATGTCAGTAGCGGGGGACAATGAGCAGTTCTTC. The chain links TRBV30 to TRBJ2-1; 9 nucleotides align to TRBD2. The J segment lost 5 bases and the V segment lost 2 bases, leaving 7 bases of the junction unmatched. The CDR3 is 15 residues long. Germline CDR1 and CDR2: GTSNPN and SVGIG (reference sequence). Complete variable domain (other parts from reference TRBV30 and TRBJ2-1): SQTIHQWPATLVQPVGSPLSLECTVEGTSNPNLYWYRQAAGRGLQLLFYSVGIGQISSEVPQNLSASRPQDRQFILSSKKLLLSDSGFYLCAWSMSVAGDNEQFFGPGTRLTVL.

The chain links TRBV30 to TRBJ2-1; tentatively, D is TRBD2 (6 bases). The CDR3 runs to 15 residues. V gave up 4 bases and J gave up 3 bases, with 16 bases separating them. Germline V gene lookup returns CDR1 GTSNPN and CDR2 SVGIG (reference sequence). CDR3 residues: CAWKENSGFYNEQFF. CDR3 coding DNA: TGTGCCTGGAAGGAGAATAGCGGCTTCTACAATGAGCAGTTCTTC. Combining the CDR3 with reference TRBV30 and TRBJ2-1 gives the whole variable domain SQTIHQWPATLVQPVGSPLSLECTVEGTSNPNLYWYRQAAGRGLQLLFYSVGIGQISSEVPQNLSASRPQDRQFILSSKKLLLSDSGFYLCAWKENSGFYNEQFFGPGTRLTVL.

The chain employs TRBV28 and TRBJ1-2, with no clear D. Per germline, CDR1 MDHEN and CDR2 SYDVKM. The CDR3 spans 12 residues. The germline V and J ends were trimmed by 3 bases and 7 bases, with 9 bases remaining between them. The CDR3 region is CASSLMSRGYTF. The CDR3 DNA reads TGTGCCAGCAGTTTGATGAGTCGTGGCTACACCTTC.

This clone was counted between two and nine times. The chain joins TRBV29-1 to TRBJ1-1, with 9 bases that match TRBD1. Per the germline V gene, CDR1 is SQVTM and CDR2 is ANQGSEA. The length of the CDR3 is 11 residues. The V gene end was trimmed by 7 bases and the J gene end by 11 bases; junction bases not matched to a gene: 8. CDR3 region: CSANRGRDAFF. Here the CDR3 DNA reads TGCAGCGCTAACAGGGGGCGGGATGCTTTCTTT.

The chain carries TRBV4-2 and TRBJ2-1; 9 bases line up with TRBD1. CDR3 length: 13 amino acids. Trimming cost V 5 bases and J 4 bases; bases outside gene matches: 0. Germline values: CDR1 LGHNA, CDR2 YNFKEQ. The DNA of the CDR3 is TGTGCCAGCAGCGACAGGGGGTACAATGAGCAGTTCTTC. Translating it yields CASSDRGYNEQFF.

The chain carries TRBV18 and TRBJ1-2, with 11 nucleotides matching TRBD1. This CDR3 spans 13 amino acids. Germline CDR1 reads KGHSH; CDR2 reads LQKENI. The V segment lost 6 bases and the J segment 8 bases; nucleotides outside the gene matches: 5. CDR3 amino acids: CASSNGQGAGYTF. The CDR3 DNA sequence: TGTGCCAGCTCGAATGGACAGGGGGCGGGCTACACCTTC.